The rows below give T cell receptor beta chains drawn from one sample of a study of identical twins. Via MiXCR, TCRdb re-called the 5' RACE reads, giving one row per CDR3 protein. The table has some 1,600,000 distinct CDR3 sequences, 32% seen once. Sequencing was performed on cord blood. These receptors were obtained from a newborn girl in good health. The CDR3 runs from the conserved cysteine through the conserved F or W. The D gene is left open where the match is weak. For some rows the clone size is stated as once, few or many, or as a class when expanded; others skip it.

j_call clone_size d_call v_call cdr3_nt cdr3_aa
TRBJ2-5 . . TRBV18 TGTGCCAGCTCATCAATAGGAGAGACCCAGTACTTC CASSSIGETQYF
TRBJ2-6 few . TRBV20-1 TGCAGTGCCTTGAGCGGCTCTGGGGCCAACGTCCTGACTTTC CSALSGSGANVLTF
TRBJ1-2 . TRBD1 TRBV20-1 TGCAGTGCTAGCCCCGGGACAGTGAACTATGGCTACACCTTC CSASPGTVNYGYTF
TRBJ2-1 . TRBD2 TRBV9 TGTGCCAGCAGTCTTAGCGGGAGCCTCTACAATGAGCAGTTCTTC CASSLSGSLYNEQFF
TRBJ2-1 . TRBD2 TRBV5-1 TGCGCCAGCAGCTTGACTAGCGGGGGGGTAGAGCAGTTCTTC CASSLTSGGVEQFF
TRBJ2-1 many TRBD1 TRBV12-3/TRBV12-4 TGTGCCAGCAGCGTGGACAGGGGGTCCTACAATGAGCAGTTCTTC CASSVDRGSYNEQFF
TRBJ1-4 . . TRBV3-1 TGTGCCAGCAGCCAAACGGCGTCAGCTAATGAAAAACTGTTTTTT CASSQTASANEKLFF
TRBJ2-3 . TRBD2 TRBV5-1 TGCGCCAGCAGCTTGGCGATGGGACTAGCGGGTTATCCTTCTAGCACAGATACGCAGTATTTT CASSLAMGLAGYPSSTDTQYF
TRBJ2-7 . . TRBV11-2 TGTGCCAGCGGGCCCACAGGGAAGCATGAGCAGTACTTC CASGPTGKHEQYF
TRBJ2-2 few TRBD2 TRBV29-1 TGCAGCGTTGGGGCTAGCGGGAACACCGGGGAGCTGTTTTTT CSVGASGNTGELFF
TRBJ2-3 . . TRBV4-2 TGTGCCAGCAGCCAAGGTATCGGGAAGGGCACGGATACGCAGTATTTT CASSQGIGKGTDTQYF
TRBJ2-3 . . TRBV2 TGTGCCAGCAGGCAACTAGTTACAGATACGCAGTATTTT CASRQLVTDTQYF
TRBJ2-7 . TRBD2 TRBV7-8 TGTGCCAGCAGCTTTGCTAGCGGGAGGGACTCACGCTTTTACGAGCAGTACTTC CASSFASGRDSRFYEQYF
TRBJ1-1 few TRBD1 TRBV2 TGTGCCAGCAGTGCACAGGGGCGCACCGAGGCTTTCTTT CASSAQGRTEAFF
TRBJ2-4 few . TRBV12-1 TGTGCCAGCAGCTCTAGAACCGGACTAGCGCTAGCCAAAAACATTCAGTACTTC CASSSRTGLALAKNIQYF
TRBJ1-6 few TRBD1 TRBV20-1 TGCAGTGTGCAGGGGGCGTTTAATTCACCCCTCCACTTT CSVQGAFNSPLHF
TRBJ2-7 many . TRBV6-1 TGTGCCAGCAGGTTGGACAGCTCCTACGAGCAGTACTTC CASRLDSSYEQYF
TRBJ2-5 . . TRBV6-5 TGTGCCAGCAGTTACTCCGGGGGACAGTCGATAGGGGAGACCCAGTACTTC CASSYSGGQSIGETQYF
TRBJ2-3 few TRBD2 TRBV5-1 TGCGCCAGCAGCTTGGAGGCGACTAGCGGTTCCACAGATACGCAGTATTTT CASSLEATSGSTDTQYF
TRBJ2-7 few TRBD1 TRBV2 TGTGCCAGCAGTGCGGACAGGGGCAAGTACGAGCAGTACTTC CASSADRGKYEQYF
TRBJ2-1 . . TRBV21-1 TGTGCCAGCAGCAACCGGACTAGCGGGTACAATGAGCAGTTCTTC CASSNRTSGYNEQFF
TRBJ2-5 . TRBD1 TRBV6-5 TGTGCCGTACGGGACAGGGTAGTTGGGGAGACCCAGTACTTC CAVRDRVVGETQYF
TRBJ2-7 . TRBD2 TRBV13 TGTGCCAGCAGCCCCTGGACTAGCCCCGAAAGCTACAATGAGCAGTACTTC CASSPWTSPESYNEQYF
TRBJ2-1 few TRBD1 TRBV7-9 TGTGCCAGCGCTCCCGGGACAGGCTCCTACAATGAGCAGTTCTTC CASAPGTGSYNEQFF
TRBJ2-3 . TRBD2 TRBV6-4 TGTGCCAGCAGACCGGATGCGGGGGGTTATACGCAGTATTTT CASRPDAGGYTQYF
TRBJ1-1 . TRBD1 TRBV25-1 TGTGCCAGCAGTGAATGGGGACAGGTTGGGGCTTTCTTT CASSEWGQVGAFF
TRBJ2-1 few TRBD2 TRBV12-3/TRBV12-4 TGTGCCAGCAGTCCAAGAGCGGGATACTCCTACAATGAGCAGTTCTTC CASSPRAGYSYNEQFF
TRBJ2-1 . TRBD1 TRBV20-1 TGCAGTGCTAGAGATAGGGGACAGGTTTACAATGAGCAGTTCTTC CSARDRGQVYNEQFF